This T cell receptor beta chain was sequenced in a study of somatic mutations in cytotoxic T cells in rheumatoid arthritis. Study-level background: It was right after diagnosis, before any treatment, that patient blood (roughly 30 ml EDTA) was drawn. Study-level findings and limits: Antigen specificity of the expanded CD8+ clones was not determined.

As for this clone: Its cognate antigen is unknown.

V lost 3 bases and J 0 bases, leaving 9 bases between the germline ends. The CDR3 runs to 15 residues. Germline CDR1 and CDR2: MNHEY and SMNVEV (reference sequence). This table comes from immunoSEQ multiplex PCR, and its TCRdb copy is limited to in-frame clones, with some not included. Altogether approximately 23,000 clones are present, 75% to 80% being singletons, with the ten largest covering about 11%. What was sequenced was CD8+ T cells sorted from blood. This chain joins TRBV27 and TRBJ1-5; D is uncertain. The clonotype comes from an adult with rheumatoid arthritis. The chain's CDR3 is CASSFKLNSNQPQHF. The CDR3 region has the DNA TGTGCCAGCAGTTTTAAACTGAATAGCAATCAGCCCCAGCATTTT.